This T cell receptor (beta chain) is from a study of blood T cell repertoires in COVID-19. The overall study: The United States, Italy and Spain were the sources of the acute and convalescent COVID-19 samples. In each case, the material was cDNA or gDNA derived from T cells, B-cell-depleted T cells, or PBMCs.

Trimming took 5 bases from V and 6 from J; bases not matched to a gene: 12. CDR3 length equals 16 residues. Germline assignment: CDR1 MDHEN and CDR2 SYDVKM. The authors' processing: The authors estimated nucleated cell counts from reference gene primer amplification. The data were produced by immunoSEQ multiplex PCR, yet TCRdb's version contains in-frame clones alone and is incomplete. That table furnishes V, J and clone size, whereas the DNA furnished D and trimming. The repertoire has roughly 220,000 clones, approximately 84% of them found once; the top ten carry 2.5% to 3.5%. The chain is built from TRBV28 and TRBJ2-7; 11 bases line up with TRBD2. The sequence was obtained from a man aged 45-65 years who had recovered from COVID-19. Material for sequencing was peripheral blood. This chain's CDR3 is CASSPLTSGSSAEQYF. CDR3 sequence (DNA): TGTGCCAGCAGTCCCCTCACTAGCGGGAGTTCTGCCGAGCAGTACTTC.